This TCR beta chain comes out of a study of T cells in Graves' hyperthyroidism and ophthalmopathy. Whole-study results and caveats: Appearing also in blood were most of the thyroid clonotypes expanded above 0.001.

Exclusion followed for patients with uncontrolled infection, other autoimmune disease, pregnancy or lactation. Diagnostic assessment was based on clinical symptoms, serum thyroxine and TRAb, thyroid ultrasound and orbital computed tomography. There were TCR beta CDR3 regions amplified from RNA transcripts. The TCR CDR3 was amplified in a first-round RT-PCR using the HTBI primer set. TCRdb fed the multiplex PCR reads into MiXCR, producing one record per CDR3 protein. The table includes approximately 620,000 distinct CDR3 sequences, about a sixth detected once. Trimming took off 5 bases at V and 5 bases at J, with 6 bases between the two ends. The CDR3 length is 12 residues. In germline, CDR1 is LNHDA, CDR2 SQIVND (reference sequence). As regards this clonotype: Its specificity is not known.

Sequencing was carried out using blood. The chain links TRBV19 to TRBJ2-2; D not resolved. The receptor was isolated from a woman aged 40 to 50 with Graves' ophthalmopathy. CDR3 in amino acids: CASSWRTGELFF. The CDR3 DNA is TGTGCCAGTAGTTGGAGAACCGGGGAGCTGTTTTTT.